The subject of this entry is one TCR beta chain. Its specificity is not known. The record originates from a study of cytomegalovirus exposure and HLA in healthy donors. The study, taken as a whole, reports: TCR beta V- and J-gene trimming, according to a later analysis, was linked to a missense DCLRE1C variant.

Germline CDR1 is MNHEY and CDR2 is SVGAGI. V lost 11 bases and J lost 3; bases outside the gene matches: 4. This CDR3 is 13 amino acids long. The study ran its PCR with 60 Vbeta and 13 Jbeta primers. Generated by immunoSEQ multiplex PCR, the TCRdb table keeps only in-frame clones and is missing some. The sample includes a few hundred thousand clones, about 82% of them seen just once. This chain uses TRBV6-5 with TRBJ2-1; TRBD1 aligns across 10 bases. This sequence originates from a man between 25 and 39 years old in good health and CMV-seronegative. The sample consisted of PBMCs. The CDR3 DNA reads as TGTGCCGTCCGGGACAGGGGCTACAATGAGCAGTTCTTC. Its protein product is CAVRDRGYNEQFF.